This is a list of T cell receptor beta chains from one sample in a study of cytotoxic CD8 clonotypes in ibrutinib-treated CLL. Sequencing was performed with immunoSEQ multiplex PCR; in TCRdb, only in-frame clones are kept and a portion is missing. The table records 130,000 or so clones, 70% to 90% of them present only once. Sequencing was performed on PBMCs, taken after 24 months of ibrutinib treatment. The origin of the receptors is a human donor with chronic lymphocytic leukemia. Each CDR3 is given with its conserved first and last residue. D genes are given only for firm matches. Size tells how often a clone was seen (once, few, many) or the class of an expanded clone, and some rows leave it out.

>TRBJ1-1|NA|NA|TRBV2
TGTGCCAGCATCGCAGTCTCGGTAGACACTGAAGCTTTCTTT
CASIAVSVDTEAFF
>TRBJ2-5|NA|TRBD1|TRBV7-2
TGTGCCAGCAGCTTAGAGGCCCGACAGGGCGGATTGGGGACCCAGTACTTC
CASSLEARQGGLGTQYF
>TRBJ1-5|few|TRBD1|TRBV28
TGTGCCAGCAGGGGCCCGGGACAGGGGGCTCAGCCCCAGCATTTT
CASRGPGQGAQPQHF
>TRBJ2-1|NA|NA|TRBV28
TGTGCCAGCAGTTTAATGGGCGTACGAGAGCAGTTCTTC
CASSLMGVREQFF
>TRBJ1-2|once|NA|TRBV6-5
TGTGCCAGCAGTTACTCGATATTGGCTAACTATGGCTACACCTTC
CASSYSILANYGYTF
>TRBJ2-3|NA|NA|TRBV18
TGTGCCAGCTCACAAGGGACGGTGAGCACAGATACGCAGTATTTT
CASSQGTVSTDTQYF
>TRBJ2-1|many|NA|TRBV7-9
TGTGCCAGCAGCTTCGGGGACCTACCGTTCTTCTTC
CASSFGDLPFFF
>TRBJ2-2|NA|NA|TRBV6-4
TGTGCCAGCAGTGCGAGCGACGACGCCGGGGAGCTGTTTTTT
CASSASDDAGELFF
>TRBJ2-6|NA|NA|TRBV15
TGTGCCACCAGCAGAGATCATTCCATAATTTACTCTGGGGCCAACGTCCTGACTTTC
CATSRDHSIIYSGANVLTF
>TRBJ2-7|few|NA|TRBV19
TGTGCCAGTAGTATAGATCATGGCAGGGGTACCTACGAGCAGTACTTC
CASSIDHGRGTYEQYF
>TRBJ2-7|NA|TRBD1|TRBV18
TGTGCCAGCTCACCTCAGGGGGCAGACGAGCAGTACTTC
CASSPQGADEQYF
>TRBJ2-5|NA|NA|TRBV2
TGTGCCAGCAACGGGGATAGGGAGACCCAGTACTTC
CASNGDRETQYF
>TRBJ1-2|once|TRBD1|TRBV2
TGTGCCAGCAGTGACAGGGAGGGGGCCGATGGCTACACCTTC
CASSDREGADGYTF
>TRBJ1-2|NA|NA|TRBV6-4
TGTGCCAACCAGACAGAGACTAACTATGGCTACACCTTC
CANQTETNYGYTF
>TRBJ1-5|few|NA|TRBV28
TGTGCCAGCAGTCCCTCGGGGGCTAATCAGCCCCAGCATTTT
CASSPSGANQPQHF
>TRBJ2-3|few|TRBD1|TRBV9
TGTGCCAGCAGCGTAGGGACAGGGTGGACAGATACGCAGTATTTT
CASSVGTGWTDTQYF
>TRBJ1-3|NA|NA|TRBV13
TGTGCCAGCAGCGCCCTTCAGGGAGGAGCTGGAAACACCATATATTTT
CASSALQGGAGNTIYF
>TRBJ2-5|once|NA|TRBV13
TGTGCCAGCAGCTTAGGCCTCGGTGAGACCCAGTACTTC
CASSLGLGETQYF
>TRBJ1-2|NA|NA|TRBV19
TGTGCCAGTAGTGTAAACAGGGATGGCTACACCTTC
CASSVNRDGYTF
>TRBJ1-1|once|NA|TRBV19
TGTGCCAGTAGAGCGACAGGATTGAACACTGAAGCTTTCTTT
CASRATGLNTEAFF
>TRBJ1-2|NA|NA|TRBV19
TGTGCCAGTAGTATTTTGATGACCTATGGCTACACCTTC
CASSILMTYGYTF
>TRBJ2-7|NA|TRBD1|TRBV7-2
TGTGCCAGCAGCCCAGGACAGGGCGGGTTGGAGCAGTACTTC
CASSPGQGGLEQYF
>TRBJ2-7|NA|NA|TRBV5-1
TGCGCCAGCAGCCCGGACACGGGCGGCCGCTACGAGCAGTACTTC
CASSPDTGGRYEQYF
>TRBJ1-6|NA|TRBD1|TRBV7-8
TGTGCCAGCAGCTCCCGACGGGACAGGGTTTATAATTCACCCCTCCACTTT
CASSSRRDRVYNSPLHF
>TRBJ2-7|NA|NA|TRBV5-4
TGTGCCAGCAGCCCATTGGACAGCCCCTACGAGCAGTACTTC
CASSPLDSPYEQYF
>TRBJ2-2|NA|NA|TRBV7-3
TGTGCCAGCAGCCCCCAACAGGGATCCACCGGGGAGCTGTTTTTT
CASSPQQGSTGELFF
>TRBJ1-5|NA|TRBD1|TRBV19
TGTGCCAGTAGTTACAGGGGAGCTCAGCCCCAGCATTTT
CASSYRGAQPQHF
>TRBJ2-5|NA|NA|TRBV7-2
TGTGCCAGCAGCGAAGCGGGGACAGTGAAACGGTACTTC
CASSEAGTVKRYF
>TRBJ2-7|NA|TRBD1|TRBV5-1
TGCGCCAGCAGCTTCGGGACAGAGGTACTCTACGAGCAGTACTTC
CASSFGTEVLYEQYF
>TRBJ1-1|NA|NA|TRBV7-2
TGTGCCAGCAGCCCAACAGCGAAGAACACTGAAGCTTTCTTT
CASSPTAKNTEAFF
>TRBJ2-7|once|TRBD1|TRBV30
TGTGCCTGGAGCGGACAGGGGGTCATTAAATACGAGCAGTACTTC
CAWSGQGVIKYEQYF
>TRBJ2-7|NA|TRBD1|TRBV27
TGTGCCAGCAGTCCACGACAGGGGGCGCGGAACGAGCAGTACTTC
CASSPRQGARNEQYF
>TRBJ2-1|once|TRBD1|TRBV7-7
TGTGCTAGCAGCTTAGCGCAGGGGGCCTACAATGAGCAGTTCTTC
CASSLAQGAYNEQFF
>TRBJ2-2|NA|TRBD2|TRBV28
TGTGCCAGCAGATTTCTAGCGGGAGTTCCCGGGGAGCTGTTTTTT
CASRFLAGVPGELFF
>TRBJ2-1|NA|NA|TRBV5-8
TGTGCCAGCGCAGGGACTTCCCGATGGGGCTCCTACAATGAGCAGTTCTTC
CASAGTSRWGSYNEQFF
>TRBJ2-7|NA|NA|TRBV4-1
TGCGCCAGCAGCCAACCGACTAGGTCCTACGAGCAGTACTTC
CASSQPTRSYEQYF
>TRBJ2-7|NA|TRBD2|TRBV28
TGTGCCAGCAGTTTCATTAGCGGGACCAAGGGGCAGTACTTC
CASSFISGTKGQYF
>TRBJ1-5|NA|NA|TRBV30
TGTGCCTGGAGTGCAGGACAACATCAGCCCCAGCATTTT
CAWSAGQHQPQHF
>TRBJ1-2|NA|NA|TRBV6-6
TGTGCCAGCAGTACAGACGTAGCTTATGGCTACACCTTC
CASSTDVAYGYTF
>TRBJ2-1|NA|TRBD2|TRBV5-5
TGTGCCAGCAGGAATCGGACTAGCGGGAGTAGGGCCTACAATGAGCAGTTCTTC
CASRNRTSGSRAYNEQFF
>TRBJ2-1|few|NA|TRBV7-2
TGTGCCAGCAGCTTCCCGCGGAATGAGCAGTTCTTC
CASSFPRNEQFF
>TRBJ1-1|NA|NA|TRBV7-2
TGTGCCAGCAGCCCCCAGTCCTTAGCTTTCTTT
CASSPQSLAFF
>TRBJ2-1|NA|NA|TRBV7-3
TGTGCCAGCAGCCTCGATAGGTACAATGAGCAGTTCTTC
CASSLDRYNEQFF
>TRBJ2-3|NA|NA|TRBV5-4
TGTGCCAGCAGCTTGGAGCTCGCGGGTCACGGGGAGGATACGCAGTATTTT
CASSLELAGHGEDTQYF
>TRBJ2-5|NA|NA|TRBV7-2
TGTGCCAGCAGCTTCGGGGGGCGGACCCAGTACTTC
CASSFGGRTQYF
>TRBJ1-5|NA|NA|TRBV6-1
TGTGCCAGCAGTGAAATGGGGTCAGGAGGGCAGCCCCAGCATTTT
CASSEMGSGGQPQHF
>TRBJ2-2|NA|NA|TRBV10-1
TGCGCCAGCAGTACCCCTAGGCTGCCTGGTGGAATAGGCGGGGAGCTGTTTTTT
CASSTPRLPGGIGGELFF
>TRBJ1-2|NA|NA|TRBV7-3
TGTGCCAGCAGCTCCTTGGGCTTTAACTATGGCTACACCTTC
CASSSLGFNYGYTF
>TRBJ2-7|NA|TRBD1|TRBV7-2
TGTGCCAGCAGCTTAGGGGTCAGGGGGAGATCCTACGAGCAGTACTTC
CASSLGVRGRSYEQYF
>TRBJ2-4|once|TRBD2|TRBV7-8
TGTGCCAGCAGCTTAGGCGGGGGGCGGGAGGGCCCCAAAGTTCAGTACTTC
CASSLGGGREGPKVQYF
>TRBJ1-4|NA|NA|TRBV5-1
TGCGCCAGCAGCGACAACATCAGGGTAGGGGATGAAAAACTGTTTTTT
CASSDNIRVGDEKLFF
>TRBJ1-5|once|NA|TRBV7-2
TGTGCCAGCAGCTTAGTTGAGGGTAGCAATCAGCCCCAGCATTTT
CASSLVEGSNQPQHF
>TRBJ2-2|NA|TRBD2|TRBV28
TGTGCCAGCAGTTTAAATAGCGGGGGGGCCAGAGGGGAGCTGTTTTTT
CASSLNSGGARGELFF
>TRBJ2-5|NA|NA|TRBV30
TGTGCCTGGAGTGGGGAGACCCAGTACTTC
CAWSGETQYF
>TRBJ1-2|NA|NA|TRBV5-6
TGTGCCAGCAGCTTGGAGATAGGGTATGGCTACACCTTC
CASSLEIGYGYTF